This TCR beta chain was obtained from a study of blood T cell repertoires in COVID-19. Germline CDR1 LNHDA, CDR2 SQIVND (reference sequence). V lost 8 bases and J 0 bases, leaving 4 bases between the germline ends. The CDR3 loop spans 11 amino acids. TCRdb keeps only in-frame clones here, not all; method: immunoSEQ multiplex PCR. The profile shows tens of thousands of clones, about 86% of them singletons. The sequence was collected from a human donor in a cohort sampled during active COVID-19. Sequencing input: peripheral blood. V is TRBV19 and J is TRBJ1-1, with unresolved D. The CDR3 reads CASFLNTEAFF. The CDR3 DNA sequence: TGTGCCAGTTTCTTGAACACTGAAGCTTTCTTT.